The next 24 T cell receptor beta chains were all read from a single sample in a study of blood T cells in healthy people across ages. Together with a sample-barcoded 5' primer, a J-beta primer mix was included in a second PCR lasting about 6 to 12 cycles. TCRdb re-analysed the 5' RACE reads in MiXCR, keeping a single row per CDR3 protein. The sample has hundreds of thousands of distinct CDR3 sequences, roughly 21% seen once. Sequenced sample: blood. The receptor source for this set is a man aged 65 to 79 in good health.

The chain carries TRBV11-3 and TRBJ2-1; perhaps TRBD2 as D (6 bases). With the DNA end fitting TRBJ2-5 better, the J assignment may be wrong. Germline assignment: CDR1 SGHNT and CDR2 YENEEA. The length of the CDR3 is 15 residues. CDR3 protein: CASSLDGGARETQYF. In nucleotides, the CDR3 is TGTGCCAGCAGCTTAGATGGCGGGGCGCGAGAGACCCAGTACTTC.

The table lists this clonotype with many counts. V and J are TRBV2 and TRBJ2-3, with 10 bases matching TRBD2. The CDR3 runs 16 residues. Germline CDR1 is SNHLY and CDR2 is FYNNEI. Trimming took 4 bases from V and 6 from J; bases not matched to a gene: 10. The CDR3 region is CASSAQLTTSGDTQYF. In nucleotides, the CDR3 is TGTGCCAGCAGTGCTCAGCTAACGACTAGCGGGGATACGCAGTATTTT.

This clonotype was seen only a few times. CDR3 sequence: CASSFGAHLSTDTQYF. The CDR3, as DNA: TGTGCCAGCAGTTTTGGGGCGCACCTCAGCACAGATACGCAGTATTTT. V and J are TRBV12-3 or TRBV12-4 and TRBJ2-3; D might be TRBD1 (5 bases). V was pared by 3 bases and J by 0 bases, with 13 bases between. The CDR3 loop spans 16 amino acids.

The chain links TRBV27 to TRBJ2-5; unclear D gene. V was trimmed by 0 bases and J by 9 bases, leaving 17 bases between them. CDR3 length: 15 residues. The germline gives CDR1 MNHEY, CDR2 SMNVEV (reference sequence). CDR3: CASSLSPGLAGSQYF. CDR3 nucleotide sequence: TGTGCCAGCAGTTTATCCCCCGGATTGGCCGGGTCCCAGTACTTC.

J is TRBJ2-5 and V is TRBV12-3 or TRBV12-4; D is possibly TRBD1 (6 bases). V dropped 6 bases and J dropped 5 bases, with 16 bases sitting between them. The length of the CDR3 is 14 residues. The CDR3, as DNA: TGTGCCAGCAGGGACTCGACAGGCGGGGAGACCCAGTACTTC. Its translation is CASRDSTGGETQYF.

The chain combines TRBV28 with TRBJ1-1; D gene unclear. Germline-derived CDR1 and CDR2 are MDHEN and SYDVKM. The CDR3 contains 14 residues. V was shortened by 1 base and J by 2 bases, with 8 bases between the two germline ends. CDR3 in amino acids: CASSLLSQNTEAFF. CDR3 nucleotides: TGTGCCAGCAGTTTATTGTCCCAAAACACTGAAGCTTTCTTT.

The rearrangement uses TRBV5-1 and TRBJ2-6; 8 bases are shared with TRBD1. Germline V lookup: CDR1 SGHRS, CDR2 YFSETQ. The CDR3 runs to 18 residues. The V and J ends lost 1 base and 1 base, in that order; junction bases with no gene match: 7. CDR3 protein: CASSLLGTGPSGANVLTF. The CDR3 DNA is TGCGCCAGCAGCTTGTTAGGGACAGGACCTTCTGGGGCCAACGTCCTGACTTTC. Supplemented by reference TRBV5-1 and TRBJ2-6, the full variable domain reads KAGVTQTPRYLIKTRGQQVTLSCSPISGHRSVSWYQQTPGQGLQFLFEYFSETQRNKGNFPGRFSGRQFSNSRSEMNVSTLELGDSALYLCASSLLGTGPSGANVLTFGAGSRLTVL.

The J gene is TRBJ2-4, the V gene TRBV5-1; TRBD1 agrees at 9 bases. V dropped 4 bases and J dropped 8; count of bases not matched to a gene: 7. This CDR3 comprises 14 residues. Per germline, CDR1 SGHRS and CDR2 YFSETQ. DNA of the CDR3: TGCGCCAGCAGCCCAGGACAGGGGTTGGACATTCAGTACTTC. Amino acids: CASSPGQGLDIQYF.

The chain employs TRBV5-1 and TRBJ2-2; no reliable D call. The V end was cut by 0 bases, the J end by 1 base, with 7 bases between. CDR3 length: 15 residues. Germline V gene sequence: CDR1 SGHRS, CDR2 YFSETQ. CDR3 DNA: TGCGCCAGCAGCTTGGGACATGAGAACACCGGGGAGCTGTTTTTT. This encodes CASSLGHENTGELFF.

The chain employs TRBV20-1 and TRBJ1-1, with D possibly matching TRBD1 (6 bases). In germline, CDR1 is DFQATT, CDR2 SNEGSKA (reference sequence). V lost 1 base to trimming and J lost 5 bases, with 8 bases between them. CDR3 length: 12 residues. The CDR3 DNA sequence: TGCAGTGCTAGAGGGGGGCGGACTGAAGCTTTCTTT. Translated, it gives CSARGGRTEAFF.

Only a few counts were recorded for this clonotype. The V and J genes are TRBV28 and TRBJ2-1; D call uncertain. The J call may be wrong; the DNA end is better matched by TRBJ2-7. Germline V gene lookup returns CDR1 MDHEN and CDR2 SYDVKM. This CDR3 is built from 14 residues. CDR3: CASSLWDRIYEQYF. DNA of the CDR3: TGTGCCAGCAGTTTATGGGACCGAATCTACGAGCAGTACTTC.

The rearrangement uses TRBV4-3 and TRBJ2-1; 8 nucleotides line up with TRBD1. In germline, CDR1 is LGHNA, CDR2 YSLEER. V was clipped by 0 bases and J by 7 bases; unmatched bases: 5. This CDR3 region has 15 residues. CDR3 loop: CASSQEQGAFNEQFF. The CDR3 DNA follows: TGCGCCAGCAGCCAAGAGCAGGGGGCTTTTAATGAGCAGTTCTTC.

This clonotype was counted a few times. The chain employs TRBV7-9 and TRBJ2-1; D is unclear. Germline CDR1 is SEHNR and CDR2 is FQNEAQ (reference sequence). V gave up 5 bases and J gave up 0 bases, with 11 bases separating them. The length of the CDR3 is 15 residues. The CDR3 DNA follows: TGTGCCAGCAGCCCGCCACCTAGCTCCTACAATGAGCAGTTCTTC. It codes for CASSPPPSSYNEQFF. The variable domain in full, completed from reference TRBV7-9 and TRBJ2-1, reads DTGVSQNPRHKITKRGQNVTFRCDPISEHNRLYWYRQTLGQGPEFLTYFQNEAQLEKSRLLSDRFSAERPKGSFSTLEIQRTEQGDSAMYLCASSPPPSSYNEQFFGPGTRLTVL.

The chain combines TRBV2 with TRBJ1-1; 7 positions match TRBD1. Trimming cost V 10 bases and J 1 base; bases outside gene matches: 0. Germline V gives CDR1 SNHLY, CDR2 FYNNEI. The CDR3 runs to 11 residues. The CDR3 DNA follows: TGTGCCAACAGGGGGAACACTGAAGCTTTCTTT. Amino acid sequence: CANRGNTEAFF.

To note about this clonotype: Compared with germline, one end of the junction differs, possibly owing to a read error. The J gene is TRBJ2-1, the V gene TRBV11-2, with a tentative D call TRBD2 (6 bases). Germline assignment: CDR1 SGHAT and CDR2 FQNNGV. The CDR3 is made up of 11 amino acids. CDR3 in amino acids: CASSFSGTWYF. The CDR3 DNA is TGTGCCAGCAGCTTCTCCGGGACTTGGTACTTC.

In this sample, this clonotype turned up a few times. Given a much more abundant clone one base away, this may be a read error. V usage is TRBV7-6 and J usage is TRBJ2-5; unclear D gene. The CDR3 is 11 residues long. The V gene's germline CDR1 is SGHVS and CDR2 FNYEAQ. Here the CDR3 reads CASSVEETRYF. DNA of the CDR3: TGTGCCAGCAGCGTAGAAGAGACCCGGTACTTC.

This clonotype has a handful of counts. The chain employs TRBV6-2 or TRBV6-3 and TRBJ1-1, with D possibly being TRBD1 (6 bases). From germline, CDR1 is MNHEY and CDR2 SVGEGT. The V and J ends lost 2 bases and 3 bases respectively, with 13 bases between them. The CDR3 has 15 residues. The CDR3 bases are TGTGCCAGCAGTTACCTACAGAGGGGGGACACTGAAGCTTTCTTT. As protein: CASSYLQRGDTEAFF.

The gene calls are TRBV3-1 and TRBJ2-1; D may correspond to TRBD1 or TRBD2 (5 bases each). Germline values: CDR1 LGHDT, CDR2 YNNKEL (reference sequence). Trimming cost V 3 bases and J 4 bases, with 16 bases left between them. This CDR3 is 16 amino acids long. CDR3 in amino acids: CASSHQGAENYNEQFF. CDR3 bases: TGTGCCAGCAGCCACCAGGGAGCGGAGAATTACAATGAGCAGTTCTTC.

The chain employs TRBV6-5 and TRBJ2-2; D is uncertain. The germline CDR1 and CDR2 sequences are MNHEY and SVGAGI. The CDR3 sequence is 14 residues long. V was cut by 6 bases and J by 7 bases, with 15 bases left in between. The CDR3 DNA is TGTGCCAGCAGGTTTGGAGTACGGAGCGGGGAGCTGTTTTTT. It translates to CASRFGVRSGELFF.

The V gene is TRBV3-1, the J gene TRBJ2-5; D might be TRBD1 (6 bases). CDR3 length equals 14 residues. The ends were cut back, 0 bases at V and 5 bases at J, with 10 bases in the middle. The V gene's germline CDR1 is LGHDT and CDR2 YNNKEL (reference sequence). CDR3 region: CASSQDFRGETQYF. DNA for the CDR3: TGTGCCAGCAGCCAAGATTTTAGGGGGGAGACCCAGTACTTC.

This clonotype has more than one count but fewer than ten. The gene calls are TRBV12-3 or TRBV12-4 and TRBJ2-5; no firm D call. Trimming stripped 5 bases from V and 2 bases from J, with 15 bases between. The CDR3 consists of 15 residues. Here the CDR3 reads CASSDLAASQETQYF. The DNA for the CDR3 is TGTGCCAGCAGTGATTTGGCGGCGTCTCAAGAGACCCAGTACTTC.

This clonotype was recorded many times. CDR3: CASTWSQETQYF. The DNA of the CDR3 is TGTGCCAGCACCTGGAGTCAAGAGACCCAGTACTTC. The chain has TRBV6-6 and TRBJ2-5; D gene ambiguous. Germline V gene data show CDR1 as MNHNY and CDR2 as SVGAGI (reference sequence). The ends were cut back, 7 bases at V and 2 bases at J, with 8 bases in the middle. The CDR3 is 12 residues long.

V gene TRBV4-1 combines with J gene TRBJ2-4; D not certain. Trimming pared 3 bases from V and 6 bases from J, leaving 12 bases between. Germline assignment: CDR1 MGHRA and CDR2 YSYEKL. The CDR3 length is 14 residues. The CDR3 is CASSHLTPGNIQYF. The CDR3 DNA reads TGCGCCAGCAGCCACCTTACCCCTGGAAACATTCAGTACTTC.

The rearrangement links TRBV7-9 to TRBJ2-5; the match to TRBD1 covers 10 bases. The J call could be wrong; TRBJ2-7 is a better fit for the DNA end. CDR3 length: 15 residues. Germline CDR1 is SEHNR and CDR2 is FQNEAQ (reference sequence). CDR3 nucleotides: TGTGCCAGCAGCTTAGCGGGACAGGGGAACTACGAGCAGTACTTC. Its protein is CASSLAGQGNYEQYF.